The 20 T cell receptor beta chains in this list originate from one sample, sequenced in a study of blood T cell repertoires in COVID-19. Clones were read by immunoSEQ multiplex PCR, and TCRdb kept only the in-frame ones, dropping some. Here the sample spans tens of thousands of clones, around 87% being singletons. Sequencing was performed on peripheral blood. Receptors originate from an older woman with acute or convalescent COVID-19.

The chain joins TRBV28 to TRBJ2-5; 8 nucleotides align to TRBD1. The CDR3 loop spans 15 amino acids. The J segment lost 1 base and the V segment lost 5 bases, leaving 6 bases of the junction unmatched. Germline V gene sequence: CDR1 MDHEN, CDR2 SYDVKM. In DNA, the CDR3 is TGTGCCAGCAGTAAATCAGGACAGGGCCAAGAGACCCAGTACTTC. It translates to CASSKSGQGQETQYF.

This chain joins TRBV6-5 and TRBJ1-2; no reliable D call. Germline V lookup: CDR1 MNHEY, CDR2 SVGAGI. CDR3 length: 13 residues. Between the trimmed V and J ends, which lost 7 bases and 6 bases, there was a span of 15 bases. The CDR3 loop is CASIINSLNGYTF. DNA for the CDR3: TGTGCCAGCATCATCAACTCCCTTAATGGCTACACCTTC.

In DNA, the CDR3 is TGTGCCAGTAGTATTCGTCTTCAGCCCCAGCATTTT. It codes for CASSIRLQPQHF. This chain links TRBV19 with TRBJ1-5, with no clear D. This CDR3 region has 12 residues. Germline V CDR1 and CDR2: LNHDA, SQIVND (reference sequence). V was shortened by 3 bases and J by 6 bases, with 6 bases between the two germline ends.

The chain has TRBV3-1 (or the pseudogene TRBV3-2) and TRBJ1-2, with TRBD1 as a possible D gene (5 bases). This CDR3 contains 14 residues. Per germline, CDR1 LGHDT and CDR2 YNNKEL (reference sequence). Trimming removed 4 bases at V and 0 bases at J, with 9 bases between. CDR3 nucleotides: TGTGCCAGCAGCCTCCTGACAGCTAACTATGGCTACACCTTC. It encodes CASSLLTANYGYTF.

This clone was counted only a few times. CDR3 loop: CASSHRQGATNEKLFF. In nucleotides, the CDR3 is TGTGCCAGCAGCCATAGACAGGGGGCAACTAATGAAAAACTGTTTTTT. The chain is built from TRBV14 and TRBJ1-4; TRBD1 aligns across 9 bases. Germline values: CDR1 SGHDN, CDR2 FVKESK. CDR3 size: 16 residues. With V trimmed by 3 bases and J by 0 bases, 2 bases remained unmatched.

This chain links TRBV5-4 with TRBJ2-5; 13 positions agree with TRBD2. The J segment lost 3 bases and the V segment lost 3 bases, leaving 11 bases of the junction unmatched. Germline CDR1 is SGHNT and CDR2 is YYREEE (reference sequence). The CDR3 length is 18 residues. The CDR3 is CASSSQWTSGSLKETQYF. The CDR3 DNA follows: TGTGCCAGCAGCTCCCAGTGGACTAGCGGGAGTTTAAAAGAGACCCAGTACTTC.

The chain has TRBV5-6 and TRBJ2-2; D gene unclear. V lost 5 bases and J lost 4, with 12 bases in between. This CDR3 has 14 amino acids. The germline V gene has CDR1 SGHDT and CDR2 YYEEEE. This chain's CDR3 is CASSYYLGTGELFF. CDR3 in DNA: TGTGCCAGCAGTTACTACCTGGGCACCGGGGAGCTGTTTTTT.

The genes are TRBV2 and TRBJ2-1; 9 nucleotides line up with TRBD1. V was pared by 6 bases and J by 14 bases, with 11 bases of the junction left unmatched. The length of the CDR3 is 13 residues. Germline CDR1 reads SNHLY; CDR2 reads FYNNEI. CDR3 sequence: CASSPTGQGIEFF. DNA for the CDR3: TGTGCCAGCAGCCCGACGGGACAGGGAATTGAGTTCTTC. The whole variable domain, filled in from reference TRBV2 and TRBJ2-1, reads EPEVTQTPSHQVTQMGQEVILRCVPISNHLYFYWYRQILGQKVEFLVSFYNNEISEKSEIFDDQFSVERPDGSNFTLKIRSTKLEDSAMYFCASSPTGQGIEFFGPGTRLTVL.

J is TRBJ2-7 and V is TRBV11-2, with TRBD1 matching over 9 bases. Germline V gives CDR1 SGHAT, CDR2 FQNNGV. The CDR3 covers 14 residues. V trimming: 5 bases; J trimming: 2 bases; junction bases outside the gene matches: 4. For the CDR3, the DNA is TGTGCCAGCAGCCCCGGGACAGGGCCCTACGAGCAGTACGTC. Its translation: CASSPGTGPYEQYV.

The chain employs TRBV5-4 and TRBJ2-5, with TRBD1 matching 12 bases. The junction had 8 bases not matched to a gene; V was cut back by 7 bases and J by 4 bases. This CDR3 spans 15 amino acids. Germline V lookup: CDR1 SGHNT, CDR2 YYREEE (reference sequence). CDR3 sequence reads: CASAPGTGGPETQYF. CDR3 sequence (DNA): TGTGCCAGCGCCCCCGGGACAGGGGGCCCAGAGACCCAGTACTTC.

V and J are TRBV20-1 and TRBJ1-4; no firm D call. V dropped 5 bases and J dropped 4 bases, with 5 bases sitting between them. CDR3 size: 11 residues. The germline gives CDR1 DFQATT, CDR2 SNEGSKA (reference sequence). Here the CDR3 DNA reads TGCAGTGCTTCTCTTAATGAAAAACTGTTTTTT. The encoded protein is CSASLNEKLFF.

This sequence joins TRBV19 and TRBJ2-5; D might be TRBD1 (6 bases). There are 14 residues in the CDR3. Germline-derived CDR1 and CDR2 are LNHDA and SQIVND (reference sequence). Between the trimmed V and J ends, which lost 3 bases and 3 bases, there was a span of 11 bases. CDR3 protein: CASSITSGEETQYF. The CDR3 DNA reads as TGTGCCAGTAGTATTACATCAGGGGAAGAGACCCAGTACTTC.

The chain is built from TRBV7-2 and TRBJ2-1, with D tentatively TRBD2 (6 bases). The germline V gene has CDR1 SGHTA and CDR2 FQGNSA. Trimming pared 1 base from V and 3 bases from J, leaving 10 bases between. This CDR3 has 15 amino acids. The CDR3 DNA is TGTGCCAGCAGCTTAGAACTAGCCGTCTACAATGAGCAGTTCTTC. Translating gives CASSLELAVYNEQFF.

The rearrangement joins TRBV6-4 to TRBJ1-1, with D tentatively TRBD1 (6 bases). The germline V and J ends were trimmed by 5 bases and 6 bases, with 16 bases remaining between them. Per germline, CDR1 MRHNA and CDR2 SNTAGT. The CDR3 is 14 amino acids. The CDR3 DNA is TGTGCCAGCAGTCTTGGGACACCGGTCGCTGAAGCTTTCTTT. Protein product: CASSLGTPVAEAFF.

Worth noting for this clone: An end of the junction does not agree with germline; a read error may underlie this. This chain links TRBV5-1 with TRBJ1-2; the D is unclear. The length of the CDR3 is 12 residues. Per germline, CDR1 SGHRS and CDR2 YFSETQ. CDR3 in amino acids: CASSLDGLTPSF. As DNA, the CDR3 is TGCGCCAGCAGCTTGGACGGTCTAACCCCCTCCTTC.

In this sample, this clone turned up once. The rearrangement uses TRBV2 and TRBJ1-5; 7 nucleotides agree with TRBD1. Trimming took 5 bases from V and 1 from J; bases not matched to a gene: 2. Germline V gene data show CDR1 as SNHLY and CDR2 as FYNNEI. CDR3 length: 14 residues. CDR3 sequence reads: CASSLQGSNQPQHF. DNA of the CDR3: TGTGCCAGCAGTTTACAGGGGAGCAATCAGCCCCAGCATTTT. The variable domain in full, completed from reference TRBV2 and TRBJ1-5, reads EPEVTQTPSHQVTQMGQEVILRCVPISNHLYFYWYRQILGQKVEFLVSFYNNEISEKSEIFDDQFSVERPDGSNFTLKIRSTKLEDSAMYFCASSLQGSNQPQHFGDGTRLSIL.

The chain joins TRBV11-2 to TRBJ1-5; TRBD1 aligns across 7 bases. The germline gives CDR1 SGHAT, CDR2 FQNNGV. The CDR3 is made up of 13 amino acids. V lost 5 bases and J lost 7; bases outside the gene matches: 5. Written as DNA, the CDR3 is TGTGCCAGCAGCAACGACAGGGTACAGCCCCAGCATTTT. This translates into CASSNDRVQPQHF.

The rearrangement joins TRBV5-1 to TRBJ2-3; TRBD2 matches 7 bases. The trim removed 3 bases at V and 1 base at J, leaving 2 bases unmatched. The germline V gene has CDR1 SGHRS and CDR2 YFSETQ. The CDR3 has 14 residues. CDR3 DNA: TGCGCCAGCAGCTGGGGAGGGGGCACAGATACGCAGTATTTT. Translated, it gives CASSWGGGTDTQYF.

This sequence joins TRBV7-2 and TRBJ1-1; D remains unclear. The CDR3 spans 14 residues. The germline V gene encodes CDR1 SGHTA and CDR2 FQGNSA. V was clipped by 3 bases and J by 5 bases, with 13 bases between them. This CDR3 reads CASSFGIPGTEAFF. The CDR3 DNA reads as TGTGCCAGCAGCTTCGGGATCCCCGGAACTGAAGCTTTCTTT.

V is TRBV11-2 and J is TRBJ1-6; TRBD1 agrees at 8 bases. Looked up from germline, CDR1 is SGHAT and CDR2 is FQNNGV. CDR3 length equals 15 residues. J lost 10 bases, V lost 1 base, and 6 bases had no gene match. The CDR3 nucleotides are TGTGCCAGCAGCTTAGCGGACAGGGCCAGATCACCCCTCCACTTT. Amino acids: CASSLADRARSPLHF.